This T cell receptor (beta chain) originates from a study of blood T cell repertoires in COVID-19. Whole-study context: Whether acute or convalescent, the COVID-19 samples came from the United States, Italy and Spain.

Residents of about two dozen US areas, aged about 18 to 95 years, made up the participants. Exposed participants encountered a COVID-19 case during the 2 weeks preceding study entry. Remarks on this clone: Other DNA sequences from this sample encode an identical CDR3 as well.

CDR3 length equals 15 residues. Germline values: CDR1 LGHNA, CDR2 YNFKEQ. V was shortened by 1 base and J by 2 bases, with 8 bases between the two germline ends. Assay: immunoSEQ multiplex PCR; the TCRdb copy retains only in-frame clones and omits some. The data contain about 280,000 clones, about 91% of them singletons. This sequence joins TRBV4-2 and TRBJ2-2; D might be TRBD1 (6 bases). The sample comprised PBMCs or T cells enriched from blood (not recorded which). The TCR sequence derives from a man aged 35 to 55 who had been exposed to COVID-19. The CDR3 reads CASSQAGTNTGELFF. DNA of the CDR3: TGTGCCAGCAGCCAAGCCGGGACAAACACCGGGGAGCTGTTTTTT.